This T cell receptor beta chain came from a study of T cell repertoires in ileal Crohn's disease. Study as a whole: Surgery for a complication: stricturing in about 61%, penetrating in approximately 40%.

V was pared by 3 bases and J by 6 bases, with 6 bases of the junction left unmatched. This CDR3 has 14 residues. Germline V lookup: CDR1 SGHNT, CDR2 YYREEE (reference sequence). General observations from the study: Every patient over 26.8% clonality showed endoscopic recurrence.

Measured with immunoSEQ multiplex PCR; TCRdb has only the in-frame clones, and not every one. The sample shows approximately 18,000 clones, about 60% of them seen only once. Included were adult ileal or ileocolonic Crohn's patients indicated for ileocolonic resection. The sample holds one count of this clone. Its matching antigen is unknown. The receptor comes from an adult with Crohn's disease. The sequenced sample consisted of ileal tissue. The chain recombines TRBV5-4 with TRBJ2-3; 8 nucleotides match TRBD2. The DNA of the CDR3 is TGTGCCAGCAGCTCACTAGCGGAGAGGGATACGCAGTATTTT. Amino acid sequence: CASSSLAERDTQYF.